The TCR beta chain under discussion was sequenced for a study of T cell responses to AZD1222 COVID-19 vaccine. Study at large: Pooled together were second doses at about 4 or about 12 weeks. Overall study findings and caveats: Clonal diversity was possibly underestimated, and white British individuals and females predominated among donors. Per reports, nearly half of all spike-specific TCRs target regions that are unmutated in variants. Compared with day 0, the breadth and depth of the Spike-specific TCR repertoire rose significantly after two doses of AZD1222.

Libraries were prepared by immunoSEQ multiplex PCR; TCRdb keeps only in-frame clonotypes and omits some of them. The sample has 95,000 to 150,000 clones, approximately 84% seen once; the top ten hold approximately 9.3%. A word on this clone: Its antigen is unknown.

The germline V gene encodes CDR1 WNHNN and CDR2 SYGVQD (reference sequence). V was pared by 8 bases and J by 4 bases, with 16 bases of the junction left unmatched. The CDR3 has 18 residues. The material was peripheral blood, obtained on day 0 of AZD1222 vaccination. V usage is TRBV10-1 and J usage is TRBJ2-6; 8 bases are shared with TRBD2. This clonotype was obtained from an adult in good health. The CDR3 sequence is CASCRGGRLSEGANVLTF. The CDR3 bases are TGCGCCAGCTGTCGGGGGGGGCGCCTCTCTGAAGGGGCCAACGTCCTGACTTTC.